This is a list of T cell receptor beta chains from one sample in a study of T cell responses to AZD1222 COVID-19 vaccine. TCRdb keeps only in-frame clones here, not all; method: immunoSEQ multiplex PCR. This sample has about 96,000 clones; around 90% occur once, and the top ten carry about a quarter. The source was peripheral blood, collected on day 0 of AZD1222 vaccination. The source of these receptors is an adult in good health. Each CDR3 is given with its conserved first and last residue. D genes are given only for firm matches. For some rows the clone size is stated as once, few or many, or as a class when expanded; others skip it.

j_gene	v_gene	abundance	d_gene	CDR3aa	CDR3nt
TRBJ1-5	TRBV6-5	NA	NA	CASSPPRGWPQHF	TGTGCCAGCAGTCCGCCACGAGGGTGGCCCCAGCATTTT
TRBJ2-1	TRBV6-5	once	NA	CASSYTGQGTYNEQFF	TGTGCCAGCAGTTACACAGGGCAGGGAACCTACAATGAGCAGTTCTTC
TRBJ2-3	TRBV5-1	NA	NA	CASRARAASTDTQYF	TGCGCCAGCAGAGCGAGGGCGGCTAGCACAGATACGCAGTATTTT
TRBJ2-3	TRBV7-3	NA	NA	CASSPGGGADTQYF	TGTGCCAGCAGCCCGGGAGGGGGCGCAGATACGCAGTATTTT
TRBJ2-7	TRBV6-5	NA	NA	CASEGKGGSYEQYF	TGTGCCAGTGAAGGAAAAGGGGGGTCCTACGAGCAGTACTTC
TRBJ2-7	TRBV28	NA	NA	CASRQEGSVYEQYF	TGTGCCAGCAGGCAGGAGGGTAGCGTTTACGAGCAGTACTTC
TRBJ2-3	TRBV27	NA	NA	CASSTVGGRTDTQYF	TGTGCCAGCAGCACCGTGGGGGGTCGAACAGATACGCAGTATTTT
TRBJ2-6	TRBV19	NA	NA	CASSIQGSAFSGANVLTF	TGTGCCAGTAGTATACAGGGGAGCGCGTTCTCTGGGGCCAACGTCCTGACTTTC
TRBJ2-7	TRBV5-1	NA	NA	CASSLQGYEQYF	TGCGCCAGCAGCCTGCAGGGGTACGAGCAGTACTTC
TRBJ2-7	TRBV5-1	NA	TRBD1	CASSLGGTGGYEQYF	TGCGCCAGCAGCTTGGGAGGGACAGGGGGCTACGAGCAGTACTTC
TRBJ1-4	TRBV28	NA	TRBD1	CASPGTGYEKLFF	TGTGCCAGCCCAGGGACAGGGTATGAAAAACTGTTTTTT
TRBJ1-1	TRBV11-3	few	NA	CASSLTPGSTEAFF	TGTGCCAGCAGCTTAACTCCAGGGAGCACTGAAGCTTTCTTT
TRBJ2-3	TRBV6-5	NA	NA	CAIKGWLNTQYF	TGTGCCATCAAAGGTTGGCTAAATACGCAGTATTTT
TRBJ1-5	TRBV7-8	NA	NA	CASSLGRNNQPQHF	TGTGCCAGCAGCTTAGGCAGGAACAATCAGCCCCAGCATTTT
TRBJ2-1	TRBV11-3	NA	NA	CASSKKDSPEQFF	TGTGCCAGCAGCAAAAAGGACTCGCCTGAGCAGTTCTTC
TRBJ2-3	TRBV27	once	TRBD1	CASSFSTGWGGDTQYF	TGTGCCAGCAGTTTCTCGACAGGGTGGGGCGGAGATACGCAGTATTTT
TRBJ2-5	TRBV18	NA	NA	CASSPTQGLGETQYF	TGTGCCAGCTCACCCACCCAGGGGCTGGGAGAGACCCAGTACTTC
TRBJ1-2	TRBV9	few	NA	CASSVGGSQNYGYTF	TGTGCCAGCAGCGTAGGCGGGTCGCAGAACTATGGCTACACCTTC
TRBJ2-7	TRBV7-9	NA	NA	CASSSGPVGIAVEQYF	TGTGCCAGCAGCTCCGGGCCGGTGGGGATAGCGGTCGAGCAGTACTTC
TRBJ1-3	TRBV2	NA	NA	CASKVGSSGNTIYF	TGTGCCAGCAAGGTCGGCAGCTCTGGAAACACCATATATTTT
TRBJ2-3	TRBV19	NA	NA	CASSRKPQAPDTQYF	TGTGCCAGTAGTAGAAAACCTCAAGCTCCAGATACGCAGTATTTT
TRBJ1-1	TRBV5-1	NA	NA	CVSSGTAGNTEAFF	TGCGTCAGCAGCGGAACGGCAGGGAACACTGAAGCTTTCTTT
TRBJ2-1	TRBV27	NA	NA	CASSLLAQPYNEQFF	TGTGCCAGCAGTTTGCTTGCACAGCCCTACAATGAGCAGTTCTTC
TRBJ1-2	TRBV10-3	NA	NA	CAISESIRTDFDGYTF	TGTGCCATCAGTGAGTCGATAAGGACTGACTTTGATGGCTACACCTTC
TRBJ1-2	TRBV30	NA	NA	CAWSLQGNYGYTF	TGTGCCTGGAGTCTCCAGGGGAACTATGGCTACACCTTC
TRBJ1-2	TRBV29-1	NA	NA	CSVEGSTRSYGYTF	TGCAGCGTTGAGGGATCCACTCGCTCCTATGGCTACACCTTC
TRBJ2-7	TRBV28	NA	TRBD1	CASSLGGTGYAHEQYF	TGTGCCAGCAGTTTAGGGGGGACAGGGTACGCGCACGAGCAGTACTTC
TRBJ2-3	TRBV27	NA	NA	CASSLGWSASTDTQYF	TGTGCCAGCAGTTTAGGCTGGAGTGCTAGCACAGATACGCAGTATTTT
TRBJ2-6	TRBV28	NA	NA	CASARGMVWAGANVLTF	TGTGCCAGCGCCCGGGGCATGGTTTGGGCTGGGGCCAACGTCCTGACTTTC
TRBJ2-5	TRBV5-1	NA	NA	CASSVTSSGETQYF	TGCGCCAGCAGCGTCACTAGTTCCGGGGAGACCCAGTACTTC
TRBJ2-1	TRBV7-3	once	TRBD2	CASSLTRGTSGSSYNEQFF	TGTGCCAGCAGCTTAACTCGGGGGACTAGCGGGAGCTCCTACAATGAGCAGTTCTTC
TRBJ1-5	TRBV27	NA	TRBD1	CASSPGQDNQPQHF	TGTGCCAGCAGTCCCGGACAGGACAATCAGCCCCAGCATTTT
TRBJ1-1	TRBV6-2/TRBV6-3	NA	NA	CASSWPWGTEAFF	TGTGCCAGCAGTTGGCCATGGGGGACTGAAGCTTTCTTT
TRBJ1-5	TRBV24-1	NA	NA	CATSDPNSNQPQHF	TGTGCCACCAGTGACCCTAATAGCAATCAGCCCCAGCATTTT
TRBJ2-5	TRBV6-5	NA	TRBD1	CASRGQGGETQYF	TGTGCCAGCAGGGGACAGGGTGGGGAGACCCAGTACTTC
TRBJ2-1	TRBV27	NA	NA	CASSLSWGVYNEQFF	TGTGCCAGCAGTTTATCGTGGGGGGTCTACAATGAGCAGTTCTTC
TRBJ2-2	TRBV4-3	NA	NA	CASSQVDLAGELFF	TGCGCCAGCAGCCAAGTGGACCTCGCCGGGGAGCTGTTTTTT
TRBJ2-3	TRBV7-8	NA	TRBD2	CASSLGAGVSDTQYF	TGTGCCAGCAGCTTAGGGGCGGGAGTGTCAGATACGCAGTATTTT
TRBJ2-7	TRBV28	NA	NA	CASSGTYEQYF	TGTGCCAGCTCAGGCACCTACGAGCAGTACTTC
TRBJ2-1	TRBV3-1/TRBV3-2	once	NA	CASSQEASALGYNEQFF	TGTGCCAGCAGCCAAGAGGCTAGCGCATTGGGCTACAATGAGCAGTTCTTC
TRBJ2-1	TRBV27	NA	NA	CASSLYPNNEQFF	TGTGCCAGCAGTTTATACCCAAACAATGAGCAGTTCTTC
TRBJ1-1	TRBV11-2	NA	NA	CAPEYLSEAFF	TGTGCGCCAGAGTACCTGTCTGAAGCTTTCTTT
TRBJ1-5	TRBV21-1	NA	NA	CASSEAPDSNQPQHF	TGTGCCAGCAGCGAAGCCCCCGATAGCAATCAGCCCCAGCATTTT
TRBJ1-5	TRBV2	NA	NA	CASKVGYSSEQPQHF	TGTGCCAGCAAGGTGGGCTACTCCTCGGAGCAGCCCCAGCATTTT